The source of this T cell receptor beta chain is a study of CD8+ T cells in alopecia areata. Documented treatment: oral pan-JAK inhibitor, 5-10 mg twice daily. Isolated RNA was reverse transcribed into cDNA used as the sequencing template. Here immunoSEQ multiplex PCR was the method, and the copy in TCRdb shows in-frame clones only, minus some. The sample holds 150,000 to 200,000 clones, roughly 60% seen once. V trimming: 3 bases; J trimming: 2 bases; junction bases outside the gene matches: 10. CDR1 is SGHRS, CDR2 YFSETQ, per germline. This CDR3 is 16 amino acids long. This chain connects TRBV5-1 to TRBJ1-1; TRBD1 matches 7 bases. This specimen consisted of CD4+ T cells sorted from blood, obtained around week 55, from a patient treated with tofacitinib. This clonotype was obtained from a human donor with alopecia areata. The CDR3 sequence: CASSSATGVLNTEAFF. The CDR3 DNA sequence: TGCGCCAGCAGCTCCGCCACAGGGGTATTAAACACTGAAGCTTTCTTT.